Presented here are 6 T cell receptor beta chains from one specimen sequenced in a study of blood T cell repertoires in COVID-19. The table came from immunoSEQ multiplex PCR; TCRdb's copy has only in-frame clones and leaves some out. The table has around 300,000 clones, approximately 81% seen once. Sequences were obtained from PBMCs or T cells enriched from blood (not recorded which). Source of these receptors: a woman between 45 and 65 years old who had recovered from COVID-19.

The chain recombines TRBV7-2 with TRBJ1-1; the D gene is possibly TRBD1 (5 bases). V was clipped by 8 bases and J by 0 bases, with 13 bases between them. Per germline, CDR1 SGHTA and CDR2 FQGNSA. This CDR3 region has 14 residues. As DNA, the CDR3 is TGTGCCAGCTCCCCCGGGGGGGTGAACACTGAAGCTTTCTTT. Its translation: CASSPGGVNTEAFF.

This clone has just one count. The rearrangement joins TRBV19 to TRBJ1-5; TRBD1 matches at 9 bases. This CDR3 spans 14 amino acids. Germline loops: CDR1 LNHDA, CDR2 SQIVND (reference sequence). V dropped 4 bases and J dropped 6; count of bases not matched to a gene: 4. CDR3 coding DNA: TGTGCCAGTAGTACCGGACAGGGGTTTCAGCCCCAGCATTTT. Encoded protein: CASSTGQGFQPQHF.

This clone has more than one count but fewer than ten. V is TRBV27 and J is TRBJ1-3, with D unclear. Trimming pared 3 bases from V and 0 bases from J, leaving 9 bases between. CDR3 length equals 15 residues. Germline values: CDR1 MNHEY, CDR2 SMNVEV (reference sequence). The CDR3 sequence is CASSLSGSSGNTIYF. CDR3 coding DNA: TGTGCCAGCAGTTTGTCTGGCAGCTCTGGAAACACCATATATTTT.

The chain couples TRBV4-1 to TRBJ2-3; perhaps TRBD2 as D (6 bases). Trimming shortened V by 1 base and J by 1 base, and 9 bases separated the two germline ends. Germline values: CDR1 MGHRA, CDR2 YSYEKL. This CDR3 comprises 15 residues. The CDR3 nucleotides are TGCGCCAGCAGCCAAGCTTTAGCGGGCACAGATACGCAGTATTTT. This sequence encodes CASSQALAGTDTQYF.

With regard to this clone: The same CDR3 also results from other DNA sequences found in this sample. This rearrangement joins TRBV19 to TRBJ1-4; no clear D gene. V dropped 3 bases and J dropped 7 bases, with 6 bases sitting between them. This CDR3 region has 12 residues. Per the germline V gene, CDR1 is LNHDA and CDR2 is SQIVND (reference sequence). The DNA for the CDR3 is TGTGCCAGTAGTATGAAGCGTGAAAAACTGTTTTTT. It codes for CASSMKREKLFF.

The chain combines TRBV3-1 (or the pseudogene TRBV3-2) with TRBJ1-2; D not certain. The CDR3 runs to 12 residues. Trimming stripped 1 base from V and 8 bases from J, with 8 bases between. CDR1 and CDR2 (germline): LGHDT, YNNKEL (reference sequence). CDR3 loop: CASSQGVRGYTF. The DNA for the CDR3 is TGTGCCAGCAGCCAAGGGGTGCGGGGCTACACCTTC.